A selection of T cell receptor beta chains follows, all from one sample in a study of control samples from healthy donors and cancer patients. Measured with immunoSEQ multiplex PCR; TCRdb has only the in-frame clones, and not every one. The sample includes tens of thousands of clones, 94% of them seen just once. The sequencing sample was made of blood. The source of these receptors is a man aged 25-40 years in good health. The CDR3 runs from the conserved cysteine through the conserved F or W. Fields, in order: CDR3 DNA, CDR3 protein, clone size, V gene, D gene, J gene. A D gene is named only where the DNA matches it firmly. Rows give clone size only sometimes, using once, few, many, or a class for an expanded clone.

TGTGCCAGTAGTATCCTCTTTTTTGGACAGTATAGCAATCAGCCCCAGCATTTT	CASSILFFGQYSNQPQHF	.	TRBV19	.	TRBJ1-5
TGTGCCAGTAGTATCGGACTAGCGGGGTCCTACGAGCAGTACTTC	CASSIGLAGSYEQYF	.	TRBV19	TRBD2	TRBJ2-7
TGTGCCAGCAGCCCGACAGGGAGAGGGGGGCCTGAAGCTTTCTTT	CASSPTGRGGPEAFF	.	TRBV4-2	TRBD1	TRBJ1-1
TGTGCCAGCACGCTGGGGGAACGCTCCTATAATTCACCCCTCCACTTT	CASTLGERSYNSPLHF	.	TRBV19	.	TRBJ1-6
TGCGCCAGCAGCCAAGGTACGGGAAACTATGGCTACACCTTC	CASSQGTGNYGYTF	.	TRBV4-3	.	TRBJ1-2
TGTGCCAGTAGGGTGGGACACGTTAATGAAAAACTGTTTTTT	CASRVGHVNEKLFF	.	TRBV19	.	TRBJ1-4
TGTGCCAGCAGCCCCGGACAGGGTAACTACAATGAGCAGTTCTTC	CASSPGQGNYNEQFF	.	TRBV7-9	TRBD1	TRBJ2-1
TGTGCCAGTAGTATCAGGTTACAGGGAATCTACGAGCAGTACTTC	CASSIRLQGIYEQYF	.	TRBV19	.	TRBJ2-7
TGTGCCAGCAGTCCTATGGACAGGGGGGGTGGCTACACCTTC	CASSPMDRGGGYTF	.	TRBV2	TRBD1	TRBJ1-2
TGTGCCAGCAGCTTAAGTAGCGGTACCTACAATGAGCAGTTCTTC	CASSLSSGTYNEQFF	.	TRBV7-7	.	TRBJ2-1
TGTGCCACTCACCCCCTTGGGGTGGCGACCGGGGAGCTGTTTTTT	CATHPLGVATGELFF	.	TRBV6-6	.	TRBJ2-2
TGTGCCAGCAGTCCCCGGCGGGAACGCAGCGATCAGCCCCAGCATTTT	CASSPRRERSDQPQHF	.	TRBV27	.	TRBJ1-5
TGTGCCAGTAGTATAACAGGGGGCCAGACCCAGTACTTC	CASSITGGQTQYF	.	TRBV19	TRBD1	TRBJ2-5
TGTGCCAGCAGCCTAATACTTATGGAAATGAACACTGAAGCTTTCTTT	CASSLILMEMNTEAFF	.	TRBV3-1/TRBV3-2	.	TRBJ1-1
TGTGCCAGCAGCTACCCAGGGGAGCAGTACTTC	CASSYPGEQYF	.	TRBV7-9	.	TRBJ2-7
TGTGCCAGCAGCTTAGTCAGCCTTAACACTGAAGCTTTCTTT	CASSLVSLNTEAFF	.	TRBV7-9	.	TRBJ1-1
TGTGCCAGCAGCTCCTCACTAGCGTCAGATACGCAGTATTTT	CASSSSLASDTQYF	.	TRBV3-1/TRBV3-2	TRBD2	TRBJ2-3
TGTGCCAGCAGTTACGCAGAGCTCGGGAACTATGGCTACACCTTC	CASSYAELGNYGYTF	.	TRBV6-6	.	TRBJ1-2
TGTGCCAGCAGCCAAATTCGTCGGGAGCAGTACTTC	CASSQIRREQYF	.	TRBV14	.	TRBJ2-7
TGTGCCAGCAGCCAAGATGGCGGATATGGCTACACCTTC	CASSQDGGYGYTF	few	TRBV4-2	.	TRBJ1-2
TGTGCCAGTAGTCCCAGCGGGAGGATTTACGAGCAGTACTTC	CASSPSGRIYEQYF	.	TRBV19	TRBD2	TRBJ2-7
TGTGCCAGTTCGGATTACGGGGGACAGGGACCAGCTTTCTTT	CASSDYGGQGPAFF	few	TRBV27	TRBD1	TRBJ1-1
TGTGCTAGTGGTTTGGATTCAATGTCCGGGACAGGGGGAAAGTACTTC	CASGLDSMSGTGGKYF	.	TRBV12-5	TRBD1	TRBJ2-7
TGCGCCAGCAGCGAGGGACAGGCCTTCGGTGAAAAACTGTTTTTT	CASSEGQAFGEKLFF	.	TRBV5-1	TRBD1	TRBJ1-4
TGTGCCAGCAGCTTCGTACCGGGCCTCCTAAAGGACGAGCAGTACTTC	CASSFVPGLLKDEQYF	.	TRBV28	.	TRBJ2-7
TGTGCCAGCAGCGAAGGACCCGGGGCGGTGAACACTGAAGCTTTCTTT	CASSEGPGAVNTEAFF	.	TRBV9	.	TRBJ1-1
TGTGCCAGCAGTTTATTAGGTAGGTTGGGGGCGAACACTGAAGCTTTCTTT	CASSLLGRLGANTEAFF	.	TRBV27	.	TRBJ1-1
TGTGCCACCAGTGACCGGTACCCGGGGGCCAACGTCCTGACTTTC	CATSDRYPGANVLTF	.	TRBV24-1	.	TRBJ2-6
TGTGCCAGCAGCTTAGCGCAACAGGGCTATGGCTACACCTTC	CASSLAQQGYGYTF	.	TRBV7-2	.	TRBJ1-2
TGTGCCAGCAGTTACTCAGGAGGTAGTGAAGCTTTCTTT	CASSYSGGSEAFF	.	TRBV6-5	.	TRBJ1-1